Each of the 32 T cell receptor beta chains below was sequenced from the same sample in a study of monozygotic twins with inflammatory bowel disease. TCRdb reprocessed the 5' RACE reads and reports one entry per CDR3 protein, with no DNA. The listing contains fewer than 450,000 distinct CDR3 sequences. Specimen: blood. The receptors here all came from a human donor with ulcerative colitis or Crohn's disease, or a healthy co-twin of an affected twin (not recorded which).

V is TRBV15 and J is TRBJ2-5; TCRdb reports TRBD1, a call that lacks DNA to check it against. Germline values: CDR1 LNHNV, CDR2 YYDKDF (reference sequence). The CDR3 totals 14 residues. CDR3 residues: CATSRDPGRETQYF.

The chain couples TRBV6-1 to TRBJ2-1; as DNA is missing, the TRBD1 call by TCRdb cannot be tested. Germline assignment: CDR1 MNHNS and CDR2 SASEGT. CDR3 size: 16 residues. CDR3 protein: CASRREGGVSYNEQFF.

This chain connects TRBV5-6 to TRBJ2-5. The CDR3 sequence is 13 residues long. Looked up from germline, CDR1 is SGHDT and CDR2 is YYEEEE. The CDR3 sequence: CASSLGRRETQYF. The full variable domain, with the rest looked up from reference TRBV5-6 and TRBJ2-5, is DAGVTQSPTHLIKTRGQQVTLRCSPKSGHDTVSWYQQALGQGPQFIFQYYEEEERQRGNFPDRFSGHQFPNYSSELNVNALLLGDSALYLCASSLGRRETQYFGPGTRLLVL.

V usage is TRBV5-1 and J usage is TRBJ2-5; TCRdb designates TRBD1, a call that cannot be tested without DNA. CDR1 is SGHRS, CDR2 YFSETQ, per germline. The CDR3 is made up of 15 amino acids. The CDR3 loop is CASSVTPGAEETQYF.

Here the CDR3 reads CASLIAGGFSTDTQYF. The chain combines TRBV7-2 with TRBJ2-3; TCRdb returns TRBD2, unconfirmable since there is no DNA. Germline values: CDR1 SGHTA, CDR2 FQGNSA. CDR3 length: 16 amino acids.

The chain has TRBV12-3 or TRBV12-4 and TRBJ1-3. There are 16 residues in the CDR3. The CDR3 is CASSFYSDSSGNTIYF.

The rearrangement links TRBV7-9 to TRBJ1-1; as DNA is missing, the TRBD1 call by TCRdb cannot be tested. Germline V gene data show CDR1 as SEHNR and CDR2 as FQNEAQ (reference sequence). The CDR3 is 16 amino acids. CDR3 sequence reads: CASSLVGRGIVTEAFF.

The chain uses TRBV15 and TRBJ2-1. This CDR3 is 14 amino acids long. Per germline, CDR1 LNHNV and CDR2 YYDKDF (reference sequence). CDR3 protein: CATSSPPSRHEQFF.

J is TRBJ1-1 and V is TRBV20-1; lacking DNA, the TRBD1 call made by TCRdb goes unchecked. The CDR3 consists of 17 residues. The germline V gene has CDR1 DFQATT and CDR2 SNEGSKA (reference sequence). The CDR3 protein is CSARGEHLRGLNTEAFF.

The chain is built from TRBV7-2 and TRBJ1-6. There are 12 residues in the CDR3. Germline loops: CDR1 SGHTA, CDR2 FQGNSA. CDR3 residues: CASSSRNSPLHF.

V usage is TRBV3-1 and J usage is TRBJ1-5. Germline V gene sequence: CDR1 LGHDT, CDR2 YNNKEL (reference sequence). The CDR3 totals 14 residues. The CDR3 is CASSQVGIGQPQHF.

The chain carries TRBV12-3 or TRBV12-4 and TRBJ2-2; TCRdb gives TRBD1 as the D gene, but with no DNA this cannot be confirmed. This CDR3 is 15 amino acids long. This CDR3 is CASSYGGPNTGELFF.

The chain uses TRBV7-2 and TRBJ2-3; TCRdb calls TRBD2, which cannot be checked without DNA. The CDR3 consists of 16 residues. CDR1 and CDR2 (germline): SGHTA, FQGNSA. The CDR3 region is CASSLLGGGDGDTQYF.

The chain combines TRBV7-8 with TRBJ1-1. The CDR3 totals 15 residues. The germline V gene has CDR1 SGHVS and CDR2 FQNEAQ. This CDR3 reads CASSKSGGLNTEAFF. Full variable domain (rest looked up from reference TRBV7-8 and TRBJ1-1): GAGVSQSPRYKVAKRGQDVALRCDPISGHVSLFWYQQALGQGPEFLTYFQNEAQLDKSGLPSDRFFAERPEGSVSTLKIQRTQQEDSAVYLCASSKSGGLNTEAFFGQGTRLTVV.

The CDR3 loop reads CASSETGRGNTIYF. This chain links TRBV5-4 with TRBJ1-3; TCRdb outputs TRBD1, but without DNA this stays unchecked. The germline gives CDR1 SGHNT, CDR2 YYREEE (reference sequence). This CDR3 region has 14 residues.

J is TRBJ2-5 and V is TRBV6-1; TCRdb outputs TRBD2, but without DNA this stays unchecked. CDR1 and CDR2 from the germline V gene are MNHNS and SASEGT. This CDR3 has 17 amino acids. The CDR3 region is CASRPWGSIADSGTQYF.

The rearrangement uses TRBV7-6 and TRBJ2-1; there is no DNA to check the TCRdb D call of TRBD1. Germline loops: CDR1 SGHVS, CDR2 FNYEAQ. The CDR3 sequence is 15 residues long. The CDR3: CASSYDRGDGNEQFF.

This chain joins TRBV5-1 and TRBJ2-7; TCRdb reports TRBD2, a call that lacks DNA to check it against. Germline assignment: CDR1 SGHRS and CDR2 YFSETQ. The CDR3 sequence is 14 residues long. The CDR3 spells CASSPSGNSYEQYF.

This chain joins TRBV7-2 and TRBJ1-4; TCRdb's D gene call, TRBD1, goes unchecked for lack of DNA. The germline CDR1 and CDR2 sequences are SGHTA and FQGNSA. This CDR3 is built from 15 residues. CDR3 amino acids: CASSYTFDSLEKLFF.

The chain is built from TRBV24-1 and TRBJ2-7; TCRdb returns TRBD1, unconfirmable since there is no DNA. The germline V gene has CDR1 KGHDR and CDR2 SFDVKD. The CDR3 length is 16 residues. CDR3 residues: CATSDPPEFRSYEQYF.

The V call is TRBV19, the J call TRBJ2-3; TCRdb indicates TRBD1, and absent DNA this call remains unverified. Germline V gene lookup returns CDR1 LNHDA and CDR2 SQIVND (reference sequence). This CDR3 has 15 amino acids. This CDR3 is CASSVGQGAADTQYF.

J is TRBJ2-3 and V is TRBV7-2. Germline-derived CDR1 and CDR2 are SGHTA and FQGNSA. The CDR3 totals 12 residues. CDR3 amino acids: CASSLETLTQYF.

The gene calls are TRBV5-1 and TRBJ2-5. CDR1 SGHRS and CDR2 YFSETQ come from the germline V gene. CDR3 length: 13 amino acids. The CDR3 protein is CASSLGQAETQYF.

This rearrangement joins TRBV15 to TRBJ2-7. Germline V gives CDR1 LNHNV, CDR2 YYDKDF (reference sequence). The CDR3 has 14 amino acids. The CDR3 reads CATSRVGGPYEQYF.

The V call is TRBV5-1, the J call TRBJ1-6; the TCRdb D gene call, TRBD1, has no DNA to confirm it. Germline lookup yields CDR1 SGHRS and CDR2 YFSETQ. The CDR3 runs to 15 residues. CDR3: CASSNRDRGYSPLHF.

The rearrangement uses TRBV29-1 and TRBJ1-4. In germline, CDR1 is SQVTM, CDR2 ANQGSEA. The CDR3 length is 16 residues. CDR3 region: CSVEDRNSATNEKLFF. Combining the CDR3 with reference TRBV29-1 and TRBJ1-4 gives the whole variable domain SAVISQKPSRDICQRGTSLTIQCQVDSQVTMMFWYRQQPGQSLTLIATANQGSEATYESGFVIDKFPISRPNLTFSTLTVSNMSPEDSSIYLCSVEDRNSATNEKLFFGSGTQLSVL.

The CDR3 protein is CAISGGQGYYEQYF. J is TRBJ2-7 and V is TRBV10-3. The CDR3 runs to 14 residues. Germline assignment: CDR1 ENHRY and CDR2 SYGVKD.

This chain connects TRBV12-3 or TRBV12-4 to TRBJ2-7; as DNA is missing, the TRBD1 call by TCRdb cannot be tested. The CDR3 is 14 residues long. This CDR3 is CASSRAGGTFEQYF.

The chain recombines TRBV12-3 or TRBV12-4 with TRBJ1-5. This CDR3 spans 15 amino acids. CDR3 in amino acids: CASSAHSGPYQPQYF.

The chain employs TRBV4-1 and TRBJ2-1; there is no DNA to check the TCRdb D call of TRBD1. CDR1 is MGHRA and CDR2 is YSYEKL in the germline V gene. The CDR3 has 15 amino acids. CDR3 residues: CASSPQGGGYNEQFF.

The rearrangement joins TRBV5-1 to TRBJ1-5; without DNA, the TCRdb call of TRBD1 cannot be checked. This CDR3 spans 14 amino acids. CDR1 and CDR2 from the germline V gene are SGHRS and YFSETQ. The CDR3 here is CASSPGTAGQPQHF.

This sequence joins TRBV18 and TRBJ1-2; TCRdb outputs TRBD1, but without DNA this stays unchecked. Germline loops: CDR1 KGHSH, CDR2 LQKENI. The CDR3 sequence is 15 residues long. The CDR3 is CASSPAQGTNYGYTF.